This section outlines one T cell receptor beta chain sequence together with its context. Its antigen is not yet known. One base away there is no much larger clone; base qualities are not given. The sample belongs to a study of blood T cell repertoires in COVID-19 (dated by TCRdb to the early 2020s). Broadly, across the study: Samples covering the acute and convalescent phases of COVID-19 were provided by collaborators in the United States, Italy and Spain. The material from the prospective study consisted of cDNA or gDNA derived from T cells, B-cell-depleted T cells, or PBMCs. A freely available public database, intended as a resource for researchers studying the immune response to SARS-CoV-2, is where the repertoires were released. Samples were obtained from the ongoing ImmuneRACE study (first 160 participants) and from over 1,000 subjects provided by 6 global collaborators. Where available, HLA class I and class II types were obtained from metadata supplied by the sample provider rather than from assay-based typing. A de-identified subject ID, COVID-19 status, age in years and sex were almost always included in the sample metadata. Deeply sampled blood TCRbeta repertoires from subjects exposed to, actively infected with, or recovered from COVID-19 were included in the dataset.

General conclusions and limits of the study: The amount of clinical and demographic metadata varied by source and participant and was provided uncurated.

Participants in the prospective study were enrolled through a virtual design, were aged about 18 to 90 years, and lived in under 25 United States geographic areas. Cohort assignment in the prospective study relied on participant-reported clinical history from a screening survey and a study questionnaire. Exposed participants had been in contact with someone with a PCR-confirmed or clinician-diagnosed COVID-19 case within 2 weeks of study entry. In the prospective study, whole blood, serum and a nasopharyngeal or oropharyngeal swab were collected from each participant by mobile phlebotomists. Prospective study participants could optionally give additional blood draws and questionnaires over an approximately 2-month period. Prospective study blood samples were shipped either frozen or at room temperature before DNA extraction. The CDR3 holds 16 amino acids from the cysteine to the phenylalanine. Only the CDR3 DNA stays, 48 bases, in frame from base 1. Trimming costs V 0 bases and J 1 base, and their ends lie 7 bases apart. CDR1 and CDR2 were assigned from the germline V gene as SGHAT and FQNNGV.

The immunoSEQ Assay, a bias-controlled multiplex PCR, was used to amplify TCRbeta CDR3 regions from genomic DNA. Per the original workflow: Nucleated cell counts per sample were estimated from amplification of reference gene primers within the assay. To quantify the absolute abundance of each unique TCRbeta CDR3 rearrangement, sequence reads were collapsed and filtered. For each sample, productive Simpson clonality was calculated as the square root of Simpson's diversity index across productive rearrangements. TCRdb retrieved this table from immuneACCESS and kept in-frame rearrangements only. Not all clones are present; in checked studies, unresolved V genes account for under half, and no reason is known for the remainder. V, J and clone size are those of that table, while D and trimming were read from the DNA. This sample lists 250,000 to 350,000 clones; roughly 89% were detected once. The ten top clones hold 2.9% of the sample.

The receptor was isolated from a woman aged 45 to 65 who had been exposed to COVID-19. This sequence uses TRBV11-2 and TRBJ1-6; TRBD1 is a possible D gene, resting on 5 matching bases. The specimen sequenced was PBMCs or T cells enriched from blood (not recorded which). CDR3 loop: CASSLDRGSYNSPLHF. The base sequence is TGTGCCAGCAGCTTAGATCGGGGGTCCTATAATTCACCCCTCCACTTT.